This T cell receptor (beta chain) was captured by sequencing in a study of blood T cell repertoires in COVID-19. Study at large: The samples span acute and convalescent COVID-19 from the United States, Italy and Spain. Sources were T cells, B-cell-depleted T cells, or PBMCs; the material itself was cDNA or gDNA.

The CDR3 runs to 14 residues. Per germline, CDR1 MNHEY and CDR2 SVGEGT. V dropped 7 bases and J dropped 3 bases, with 16 bases sitting between them. Authors' processing steps: Amplification from reference gene primers served as the basis for estimated nucleated cell counts. The table came from immunoSEQ multiplex PCR; TCRdb's copy has only in-frame clones and leaves some out. Clonal size and the V and J genes are those of that table, whereas D and trimming came from the DNA. The sample has 110,000 or so clones, roughly 81% seen once. V gene TRBV6-2 or TRBV6-3 combines with J gene TRBJ2-7, with D perhaps assigned TRBD1 or TRBD2 (5 bases each). The receptor's source is a middle-aged man with acute or convalescent COVID-19. The specimen sequenced was peripheral blood. In DNA form, the CDR3 reads TGTGCCAGCACCCCGGGGCATCATGGCTACGAGCAGTACTTC. Translating it yields CASTPGHHGYEQYF.